Below, one TCR beta chain is given with its context. Recovery among Cohort 3 donors was established by two negative PCRs, clearance, or symptom resolution. The CDR3 totals 15 residues. V lost 4 bases, J lost 8 bases, and 9 bases stayed unmatched. The V gene's germline CDR1 is MGHRA and CDR2 YSYEKL. The sample is drawn from a study of blood T cell repertoires in COVID-19. Study background: In each case, the material was cDNA or gDNA derived from T cells, B-cell-depleted T cells, or PBMCs.

Under the authors' procedure: Amplified reference gene primers provided the basis for estimating nucleated cell counts. Method: immunoSEQ multiplex PCR; TCRdb's copy keeps in-frame clones and lacks some. That table furnishes V, J and clone size, whereas the DNA furnished D and trimming. The sample yields some 170,000 clones, 84% seen once. The V and J genes are TRBV4-1 and TRBJ1-4; 8 positions match TRBD1. This TCR derives from a middle-aged man who had recovered from COVID-19. The source material was PBMCs or T cells enriched from blood (not recorded which). CDR3 DNA: TGCGCCAGCAGCCCGACCGGGACAGGAGCGGAAAAACTGTTTTTT. Translated: CASSPTGTGAEKLFF.